A selection of T cell receptor beta chains follows, all from one sample in a study of T cell repertoires in ileal Crohn's disease. TCRdb's table, derived via immunoSEQ multiplex PCR, lists solely in-frame clones and lacks some. There are 10,000 to 15,000 clones in the sample; approximately 80% occur only once, and 15% to 20% lies in the top ten. The sample consisted of ileal tissue. The receptor source for this set is an adult with Crohn's disease. CDR3s include the opening cysteine and the closing phenylalanine or tryptophan. D genes are given only for firm matches. Size is omitted from some rows. Given values are once, few, many or a class for expanded clones.

size: NA; J: TRBJ2-3; D: TRBD1; V: TRBV2; CDR3: CASSAGTGTTDTQYF; DNA: TGTGCCAGCAGTGCCGGGACAGGGACCACAGATACGCAGTATTTT
size: NA; J: TRBJ2-1; D: TRBD2; V: TRBV4-2; CDR3: CASSQDGASGIGNEQFF; DNA: TGTGCCAGCAGCCAAGATGGGGCTAGCGGGATAGGCAATGAGCAGTTCTTC
size: few; J: TRBJ1-1; D: NA; V: TRBV30; CDR3: CAWSGSSTEAFF; DNA: TGTGCCTGGAGCGGGTCCAGCACTGAAGCTTTCTTT
size: NA; J: TRBJ2-2; D: TRBD2; V: TRBV5-4; CDR3: CASSRSGRGVSGELFF; DNA: TGTGCCAGCAGCCGTAGCGGGAGGGGGGTGTCCGGGGAGCTGTTTTTT
size: NA; J: TRBJ2-1; D: TRBD2; V: TRBV4-2; CDR3: CASSQEGLAGSYNEQFF; DNA: TGTGCCAGCAGCCAAGAGGGACTAGCGGGCTCCTACAATGAGCAGTTCTTC
size: few; J: TRBJ2-5; D: TRBD2; V: TRBV9; CDR3: CASSLGLAGVETQYF; DNA: TGTGCCAGCAGCCTGGGACTAGCGGGGGTCGAGACCCAGTACTTC
size: NA; J: TRBJ1-5; D: TRBD1; V: TRBV2; CDR3: CASSPETGGNQPQHF; DNA: TGTGCCAGCAGTCCCGAGACAGGGGGCAATCAGCCCCAGCATTTT
size: NA; J: TRBJ2-2; D: NA; V: TRBV5-4; CDR3: CASSSGGPDGELFF; DNA: TGTGCCAGCAGCTCTGGAGGGCCTGACGGGGAGCTGTTTTTT
size: NA; J: TRBJ1-5; D: TRBD1; V: TRBV6-5; CDR3: CASTRTGTGPQHF; DNA: TGTGCCAGCACCAGGACAGGGACCGGGCCCCAGCATTTT
size: NA; J: TRBJ1-6; D: NA; V: TRBV27; CDR3: CASSFPKRWGLTGHGSPLHF; DNA: TGTGCCAGCAGTTTCCCCAAGCGGTGGGGGCTTACGGGTCATGGTTCACCCCTCCACTTT
size: NA; J: TRBJ1-4; D: NA; V: TRBV28; CDR3: CASSLAHAGWLGEKLFF; DNA: TGTGCCAGCAGTTTAGCCCACGCGGGATGGCTTGGTGAAAAACTGTTTTTT
size: NA; J: TRBJ2-7; D: TRBD1; V: TRBV5-5; CDR3: CASSLGTGTYEQYF; DNA: TGTGCCAGCAGCTTGGGGACAGGGACCTACGAGCAGTACTTC
size: NA; J: TRBJ2-5; D: NA; V: TRBV7-7; CDR3: CASSLVRGSGETQYF; DNA: TGTGCTAGCAGCTTAGTTCGGGGGAGCGGAGAGACCCAGTACTTC
size: NA; J: TRBJ1-2; D: TRBD1; V: TRBV30; CDR3: CAWSVYRGSPYGYTF; DNA: TGTGCCTGGAGTGTTTACAGGGGATCCCCCTATGGCTACACCTTC
size: NA; J: TRBJ2-5; D: TRBD2; V: TRBV4-2; CDR3: CASSQDLAGELAETQYF; DNA: TGTGCCAGCAGCCAAGATTTAGCGGGAGAGTTGGCAGAGACCCAGTACTTC
size: NA; J: TRBJ2-1; D: TRBD2; V: TRBV16; CDR3: CASSRGTSPNEQFF; DNA: TGTGCCAGCAGCCGGGGGACTAGCCCCAATGAGCAGTTCTTC
size: few; J: TRBJ2-5; D: TRBD2; V: TRBV5-1; CDR3: CASSFSGLAEETQYF; DNA: TGCGCCAGCAGCTTTTCGGGACTAGCGGAAGAGACCCAGTACTTC
size: few; J: TRBJ2-1; D: TRBD1; V: TRBV6-5; CDR3: CATSMTGTGIDEQFF; DNA: TGTGCCACCTCCATGACCGGGACAGGGATCGATGAGCAGTTCTTC
size: NA; J: TRBJ1-2; D: TRBD1; V: TRBV4-2; CDR3: CASSQDRGTPLNYGYTF; DNA: TGTGCCAGCAGCCAAGACAGGGGGACACCCCTTAACTATGGCTACACCTTC
size: NA; J: TRBJ2-2; D: TRBD2; V: TRBV9; CDR3: CASTPGLAGGPGGELFF; DNA: TGTGCCAGCACCCCGGGACTAGCGGGGGGGCCAGGGGGGGAGCTGTTTTTT
size: few; J: TRBJ1-5; D: TRBD1; V: TRBV28; CDR3: CASRLSGGSVLQPQHF; DNA: TGTGCCAGCAGGTTGTCAGGGGGCAGCGTCCTTCAGCCCCAGCATTTT
size: NA; J: TRBJ2-4; D: NA; V: TRBV6-5; CDR3: CASSSPGQGKNIQYF; DNA: TGTGCCAGCAGTTCCCCGGGACAAGGCAAAAACATTCAGTACTTC
size: NA; J: TRBJ2-3; D: TRBD2; V: TRBV9; CDR3: CASSVVSVGLAGSDTQYF; DNA: TGTGCCAGCAGCGTAGTGAGTGTGGGGCTAGCGGGATCGGATACGCAGTATTTT
size: NA; J: TRBJ2-2; D: TRBD1; V: TRBV27; CDR3: CASRTGQGAAGELFF; DNA: TGTGCCAGCAGGACGGGACAGGGGGCCGCCGGGGAGCTGTTTTTT
size: NA; J: TRBJ2-7; D: TRBD1; V: TRBV27; CDR3: CASSKGQAWYF; DNA: TGTGCCAGCAGCAAGGGACAGGCCTGGTACTTC
size: NA; J: TRBJ1-2; D: NA; V: TRBV7-9; CDR3: CASSPVEARYGYTF; DNA: TGTGCCAGCAGCCCCGTTGAGGCGAGGTATGGCTACACCTTC
size: NA; J: TRBJ2-2; D: NA; V: TRBV19; CDR3: CASSISTGELFF; DNA: TGTGCCAGTAGTATCAGCACCGGGGAGCTGTTTTTT
size: NA; J: TRBJ2-2; D: NA; V: TRBV2; CDR3: CASSEDGRSTGELFF; DNA: TGTGCCAGCAGTGAAGACGGGAGAAGCACCGGGGAGCTGTTTTTT
size: NA; J: TRBJ1-1; D: NA; V: TRBV5-6; CDR3: CASSLGVGRRNTEAFF; DNA: TGTGCCAGCAGCTTGGGGGTGGGGCGGAGGAACACTGAAGCTTTCTTT
size: few; J: TRBJ2-7; D: NA; V: TRBV19; CDR3: CASSIVLASSYEQYF; DNA: TGTGCCAGTAGTATAGTCCTAGCGAGCTCCTACGAGCAGTACTTC
size: once; J: TRBJ2-3; D: NA; V: TRBV2; CDR3: CASSLETDTQYF; DNA: TGTGCCAGCAGCCTAGAAACCGATACGCAGTATTTT
size: NA; J: TRBJ2-1; D: NA; V: TRBV6-5; CDR3: CASSYGLALKQFF; DNA: TGTGCCAGCAGTTACGGTCTAGCGCTTAAGCAGTTCTTC
size: NA; J: TRBJ1-1; D: NA; V: TRBV29-1; CDR3: CSVRETGKPGTQLSEAFF; DNA: TGCAGCGTTAGGGAGACGGGCAAGCCCGGGACTCAACTCTCTGAAGCTTTCTTT
size: NA; J: TRBJ1-5; D: NA; V: TRBV4-3; CDR3: CASSQDLVGPQHF; DNA: TGCGCCAGCAGCCAAGATCTAGTAGGGCCCCAGCATTTT
size: NA; J: TRBJ2-7; D: NA; V: TRBV2; CDR3: CASKRGAYEQYF; DNA: TGTGCCAGCAAACGGGGAGCGTACGAGCAGTACTTC
size: NA; J: TRBJ2-3; D: TRBD2; V: TRBV6-5; CDR3: CASLLAGTDTQYF; DNA: TGTGCCAGTCTTTTAGCGGGAACAGATACGCAGTATTTT
size: NA; J: TRBJ1-1; D: NA; V: TRBV9; CDR3: CASSVVSGRNTEAFF; DNA: TGTGCCAGCAGCGTAGTATCAGGGCGGAACACTGAAGCTTTCTTT
size: few; J: TRBJ2-7; D: NA; V: TRBV30; CDR3: CAAVRDSLYEQYF; DNA: TGTGCCGCCGTGAGGGACTCCTTGTACGAGCAGTACTTC
size: few; J: TRBJ1-1; D: TRBD1; V: TRBV5-4; CDR3: CASSLDQGARAFF; DNA: TGTGCCAGCAGCTTGGACCAGGGGGCTCGGGCTTTCTTT
size: NA; J: TRBJ2-3; D: NA; V: TRBV2; CDR3: CASKLGGTDTQYF; DNA: TGTGCCAGCAAGTTGGGGGGTACAGATACGCAGTATTTT
size: NA; J: TRBJ2-1; D: NA; V: TRBV5-1; CDR3: CASSLLSGGSNEQFF; DNA: TGCGCCAGCAGCTTGCTCAGTGGCGGAAGCAATGAGCAGTTCTTC